The 2 T cell receptor beta chains below were found in one sample sequenced in a study of long-term antiretroviral therapy in people with HIV. Runs used v3.0 of the immunoSEQ assay and were done at survey level. TCRdb keeps only in-frame clones here, not all; method: immunoSEQ multiplex PCR. The sample holds about 28,000 clones, 84% seen once. The source was unsorted PBMCs, collected 0.4 years after starting antiretroviral therapy. All receptors come from a man younger than 35 with HIV.

The gene calls are TRBV5-6 and TRBJ2-7, with 10 bases aligning to TRBD1. The CDR3 covers 17 residues. Trimming cost V 3 bases and J 5 bases; bases outside gene matches: 14. In germline, CDR1 is SGHDT, CDR2 YYEEEE. DNA of the CDR3: TGTGCCAGCAGCTCTCCGACCCGCGGGACAGGGGTCCACGAGCAGTACTTC. Residues: CASSSPTRGTGVHEQYF.

The rearrangement joins TRBV7-2 to TRBJ2-1, with TRBD2 identical over 11 bases. The CDR3 length is 14 residues. The trim removed 4 bases at V and 10 bases at J, leaving 6 bases unmatched. Germline V CDR1 and CDR2: SGHTA, FQGNSA. The CDR3 sequence is CASSSLLAGGEQFF. CDR3 sequence (DNA): TGTGCCAGCAGCTCTCTCTTAGCGGGGGGGGAGCAGTTCTTC.